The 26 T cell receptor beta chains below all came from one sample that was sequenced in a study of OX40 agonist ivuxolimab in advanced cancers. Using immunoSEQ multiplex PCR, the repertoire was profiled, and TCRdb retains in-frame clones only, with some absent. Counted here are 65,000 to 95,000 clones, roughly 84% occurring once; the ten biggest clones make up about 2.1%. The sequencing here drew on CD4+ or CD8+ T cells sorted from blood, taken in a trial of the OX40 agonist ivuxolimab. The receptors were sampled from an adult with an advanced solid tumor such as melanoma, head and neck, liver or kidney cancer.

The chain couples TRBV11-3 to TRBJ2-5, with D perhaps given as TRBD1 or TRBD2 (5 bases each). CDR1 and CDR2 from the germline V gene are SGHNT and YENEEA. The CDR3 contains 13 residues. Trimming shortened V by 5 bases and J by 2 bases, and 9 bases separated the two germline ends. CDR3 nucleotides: TGTGCCAGCAGCCTTGGGACGCAAGAGACCCAGTACTTC. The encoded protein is CASSLGTQETQYF.

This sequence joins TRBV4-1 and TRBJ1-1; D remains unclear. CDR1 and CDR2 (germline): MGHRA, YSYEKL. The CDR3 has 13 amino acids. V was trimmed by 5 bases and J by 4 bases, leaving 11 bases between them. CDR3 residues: CASSGPRGTEAFF. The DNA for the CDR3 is TGCGCCAGCAGCGGACCCCGGGGCACTGAAGCTTTCTTT.

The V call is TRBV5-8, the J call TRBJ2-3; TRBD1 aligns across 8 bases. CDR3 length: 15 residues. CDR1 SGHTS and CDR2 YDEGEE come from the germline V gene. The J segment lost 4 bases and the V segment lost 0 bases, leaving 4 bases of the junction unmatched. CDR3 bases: TGTGCCAGCAGCTTGGCGGGACAGGTTGCAGATACGCAGTATTTT. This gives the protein CASSLAGQVADTQYF.

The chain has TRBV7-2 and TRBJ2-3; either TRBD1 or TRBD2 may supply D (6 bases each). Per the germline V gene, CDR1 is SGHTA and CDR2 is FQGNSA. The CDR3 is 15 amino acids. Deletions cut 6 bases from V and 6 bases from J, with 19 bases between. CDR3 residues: CASRLGGIVGDTQYF. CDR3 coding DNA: TGTGCCAGCAGACTGGGGGGCATAGTCGGGGATACGCAGTATTTT.

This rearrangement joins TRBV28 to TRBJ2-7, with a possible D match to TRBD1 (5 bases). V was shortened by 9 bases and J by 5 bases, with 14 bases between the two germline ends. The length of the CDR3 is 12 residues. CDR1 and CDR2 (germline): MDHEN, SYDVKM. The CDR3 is CASCDLRDEQYF. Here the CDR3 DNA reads TGTGCCAGTTGCGACCTCAGGGACGAGCAGTACTTC.

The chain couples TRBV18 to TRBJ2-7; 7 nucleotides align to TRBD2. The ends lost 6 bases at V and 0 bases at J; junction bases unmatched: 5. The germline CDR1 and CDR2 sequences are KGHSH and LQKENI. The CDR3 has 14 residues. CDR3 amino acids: CASSSGGSSYEQYF. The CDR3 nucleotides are TGTGCCAGCTCCTCGGGAGGAAGCTCCTACGAGCAGTACTTC.

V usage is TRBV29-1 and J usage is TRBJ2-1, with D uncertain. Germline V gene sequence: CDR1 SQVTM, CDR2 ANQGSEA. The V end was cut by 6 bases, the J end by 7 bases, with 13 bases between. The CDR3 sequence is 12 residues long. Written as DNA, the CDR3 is TGCAGCGTCGGGCCCGGCCGGAATGAGCAGTTCTTC. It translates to CSVGPGRNEQFF.

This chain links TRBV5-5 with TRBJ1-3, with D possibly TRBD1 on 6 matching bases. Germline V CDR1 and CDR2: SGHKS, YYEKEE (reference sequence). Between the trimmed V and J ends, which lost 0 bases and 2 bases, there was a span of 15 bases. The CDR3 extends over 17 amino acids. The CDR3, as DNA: TGTGCCAGCAGCTTGGGCAGGACAGTGAAGGCTGGAAACACCATATATTTT. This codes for CASSLGRTVKAGNTIYF.

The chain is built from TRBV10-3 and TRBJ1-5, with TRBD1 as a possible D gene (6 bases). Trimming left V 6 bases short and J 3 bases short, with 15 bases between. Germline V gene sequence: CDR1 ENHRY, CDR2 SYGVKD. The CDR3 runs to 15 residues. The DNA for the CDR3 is TGTGCCATCAGCCAGAAGACAGGAGTCAATCAGCCCCAGCATTTT. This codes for CAISQKTGVNQPQHF.

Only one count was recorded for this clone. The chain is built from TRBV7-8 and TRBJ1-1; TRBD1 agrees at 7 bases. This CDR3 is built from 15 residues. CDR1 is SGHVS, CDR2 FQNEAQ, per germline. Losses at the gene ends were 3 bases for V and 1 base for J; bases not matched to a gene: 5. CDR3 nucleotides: TGTGCCAGCAGCTTTTACACAGGGGAGAACACTGAAGCTTTCTTT. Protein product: CASSFYTGENTEAFF. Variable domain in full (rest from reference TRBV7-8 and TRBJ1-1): GAGVSQSPRYKVAKRGQDVALRCDPISGHVSLFWYQQALGQGPEFLTYFQNEAQLDKSGLPSDRFFAERPEGSVSTLKIQRTQQEDSAVYLCASSFYTGENTEAFFGQGTRLTVV.

This CDR3 is CASSPQTGESPLHF. CDR3 sequence (DNA): TGTGCCAGCTCACCTCAGACAGGGGAATCACCCCTCCACTTT. The chain recombines TRBV18 with TRBJ1-6, with 8 bases lining up with TRBD1. CDR1 is KGHSH, CDR2 LQKENI, per germline. The CDR3 consists of 14 residues. The trim removed 3 bases at V and 10 bases at J, leaving 5 bases unmatched. Complete variable domain (other parts from reference TRBV18 and TRBJ1-6): NAGVMQNPRHLVRRRGQEARLRCSPMKGHSHVYWYRQLPEEGLKFMVYLQKENIIDESGMPKERFSAEFPKEGPSILRIQQVVRGDSAAYFCASSPQTGESPLHFGNGTRLTVT.

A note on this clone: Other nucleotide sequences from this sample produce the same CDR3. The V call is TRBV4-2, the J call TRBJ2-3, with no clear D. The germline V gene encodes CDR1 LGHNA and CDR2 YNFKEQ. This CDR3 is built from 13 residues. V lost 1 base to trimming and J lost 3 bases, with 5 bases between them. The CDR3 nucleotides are TGTGCCAGCAGCCAAGTGTCGACAGATACGCAGTATTTT. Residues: CASSQVSTDTQYF.

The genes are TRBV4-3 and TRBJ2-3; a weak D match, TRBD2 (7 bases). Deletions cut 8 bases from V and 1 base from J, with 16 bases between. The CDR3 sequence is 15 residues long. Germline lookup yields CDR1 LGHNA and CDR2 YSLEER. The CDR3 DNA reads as TGCGCCAGCCGGAGAGGGGGGGCTCGCACAGATACGCAGTATTTT. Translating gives CASRRGGARTDTQYF.

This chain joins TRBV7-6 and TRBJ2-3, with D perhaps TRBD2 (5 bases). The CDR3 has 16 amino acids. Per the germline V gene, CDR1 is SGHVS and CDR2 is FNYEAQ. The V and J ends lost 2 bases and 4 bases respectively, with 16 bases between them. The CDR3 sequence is CASSLRVGAKADTQYF. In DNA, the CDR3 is TGTGCCAGCAGCTTACGGGTGGGAGCGAAGGCAGATACGCAGTATTTT. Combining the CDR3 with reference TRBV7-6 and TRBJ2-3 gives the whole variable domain GAGVSQSPRYKVTKRGQDVALRCDPISGHVSLYWYRQALGQGPEFLTYFNYEAQQDKSGLPNDRFSAERPEGSISTLTIQRTEQRDSAMYRCASSLRVGAKADTQYFGPGTRLTVL.

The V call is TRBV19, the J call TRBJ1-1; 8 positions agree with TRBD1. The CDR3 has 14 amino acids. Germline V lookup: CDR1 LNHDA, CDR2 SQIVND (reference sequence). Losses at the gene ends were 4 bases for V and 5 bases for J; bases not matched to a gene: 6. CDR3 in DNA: TGTGCCAGTAGTACGGACAGGGTGGGGACTGAAGCTTTCTTT. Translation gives CASSTDRVGTEAFF.

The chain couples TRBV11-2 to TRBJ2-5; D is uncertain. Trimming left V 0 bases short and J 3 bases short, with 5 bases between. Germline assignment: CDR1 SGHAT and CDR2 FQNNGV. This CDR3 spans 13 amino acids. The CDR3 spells CASSLDAEETQYF. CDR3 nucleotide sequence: TGTGCCAGCAGCTTAGACGCGGAAGAGACCCAGTACTTC.

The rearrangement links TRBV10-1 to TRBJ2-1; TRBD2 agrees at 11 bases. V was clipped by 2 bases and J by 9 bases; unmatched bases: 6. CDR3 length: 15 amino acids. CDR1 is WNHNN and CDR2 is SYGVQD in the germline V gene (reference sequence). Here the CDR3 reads CASSETSGSVGEQFF. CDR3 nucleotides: TGCGCCAGCAGTGAGACTAGCGGGAGTGTTGGTGAGCAGTTCTTC.

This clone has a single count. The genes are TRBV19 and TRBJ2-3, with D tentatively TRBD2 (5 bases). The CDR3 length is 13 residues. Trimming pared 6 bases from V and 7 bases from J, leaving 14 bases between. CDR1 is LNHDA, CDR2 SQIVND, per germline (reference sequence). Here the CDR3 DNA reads TGTGCCAGTAGCCCGACTAATTCCTATACGCAGTATTTT. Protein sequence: CASSPTNSYTQYF.

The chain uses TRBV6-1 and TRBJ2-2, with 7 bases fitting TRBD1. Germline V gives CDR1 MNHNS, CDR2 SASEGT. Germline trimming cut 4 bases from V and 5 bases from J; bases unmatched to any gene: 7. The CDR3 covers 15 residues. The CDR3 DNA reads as TGTGCCAGCAGTGCGGGGACAGAGCCTACCGGGGAGCTGTTTTTT. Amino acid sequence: CASSAGTEPTGELFF.

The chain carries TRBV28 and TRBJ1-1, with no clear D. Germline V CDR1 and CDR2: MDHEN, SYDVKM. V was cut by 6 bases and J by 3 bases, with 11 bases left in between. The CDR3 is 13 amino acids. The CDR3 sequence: CASRKFRDTEAFF. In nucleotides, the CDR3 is TGTGCCAGCAGAAAATTTAGGGACACTGAAGCTTTCTTT.

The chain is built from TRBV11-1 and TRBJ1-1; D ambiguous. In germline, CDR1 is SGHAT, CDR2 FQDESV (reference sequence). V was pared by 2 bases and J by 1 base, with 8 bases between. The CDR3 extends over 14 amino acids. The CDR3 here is CASSLSVANTEAFF. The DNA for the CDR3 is TGTGCCAGCAGCTTATCCGTGGCGAACACTGAAGCTTTCTTT. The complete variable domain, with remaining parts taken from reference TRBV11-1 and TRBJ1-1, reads EAEVAQSPRYKITEKSQAVAFWCDPISGHATLYWYRQILGQGPELLVQFQDESVVDDSQLPKDRFSAERLKGVDSTLKIQPAELGDSAMYLCASSLSVANTEAFFGQGTRLTVV.

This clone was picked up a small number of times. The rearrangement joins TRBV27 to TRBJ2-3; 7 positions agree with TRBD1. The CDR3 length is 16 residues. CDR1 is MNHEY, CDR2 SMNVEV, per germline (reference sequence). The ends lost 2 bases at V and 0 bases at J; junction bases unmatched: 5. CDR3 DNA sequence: TGTGCCAGCAGTTTAGGGGACAGAACTAGCACAGATACGCAGTATTTT. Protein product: CASSLGDRTSTDTQYF.

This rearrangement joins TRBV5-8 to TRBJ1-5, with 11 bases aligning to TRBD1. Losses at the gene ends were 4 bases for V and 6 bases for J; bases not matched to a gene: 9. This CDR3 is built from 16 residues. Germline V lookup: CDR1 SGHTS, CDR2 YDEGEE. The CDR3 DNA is TGTGCCAGCAGCGTGGGGAGGACAGGGGGCGGTCAGCCCCAGCATTTT. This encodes CASSVGRTGGGQPQHF. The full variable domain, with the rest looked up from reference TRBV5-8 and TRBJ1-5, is EAGVTQSPTHLIKTRGQQATLRCSPISGHTSVYWYQQALGLGLQFLLWYDEGEERNRGNFPPRFSGRQFPNYSSELNVNALELEDSALYLCASSVGRTGGGQPQHFGDGTRLSIL.

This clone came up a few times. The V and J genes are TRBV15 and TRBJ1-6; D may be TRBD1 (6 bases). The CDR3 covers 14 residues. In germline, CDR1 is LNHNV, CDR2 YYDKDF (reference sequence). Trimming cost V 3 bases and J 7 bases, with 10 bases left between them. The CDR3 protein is CATSRKGGNSPLHF. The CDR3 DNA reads TGTGCCACCAGCAGGAAGGGGGGCAATTCACCCCTCCACTTT.

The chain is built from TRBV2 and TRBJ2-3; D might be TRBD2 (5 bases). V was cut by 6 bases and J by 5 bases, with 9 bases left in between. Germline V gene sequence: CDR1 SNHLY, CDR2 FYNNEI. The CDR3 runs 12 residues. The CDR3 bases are TGTGCCAGCAGCGCCCGGGGAGATACGCAGTATTTT. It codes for CASSARGDTQYF.

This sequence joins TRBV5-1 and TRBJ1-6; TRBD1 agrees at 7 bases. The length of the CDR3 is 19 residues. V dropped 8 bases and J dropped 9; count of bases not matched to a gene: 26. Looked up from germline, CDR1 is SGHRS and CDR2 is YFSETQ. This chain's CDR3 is CARTPPGTEGFSFSSPLHF. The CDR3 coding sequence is TGCGCCAGGACCCCCCCCGGGACAGAAGGTTTTTCCTTCAGTTCACCCCTCCACTTT.